This T cell receptor beta chain comes out of a study of post-analysis software for immune sequencing data. The study, taken as a whole, reports: A few TRBV segments appeared more often in patients than in controls, and TRBV5-6, TRBV5-1 and TRBV20-1 were among these.

The ends were cut back, 3 bases at V and 0 bases at J, with 21 bases in the middle. The CDR3 runs to 18 residues. As concerns this clonotype: Its target is not known. A read error is possible here, since a much larger clone lies one base away.

Unique molecular identifiers had been added to the TCR beta cDNA libraries. TCRdb called the PCR reads again in MiXCR, with one record for every CDR3 protein. The sample contains about half a million distinct CDR3 sequences, around 40% of which appear only once. The clonotype comes from a girl aged 10 to 17 with multiple sclerosis. Sequencing was done on a sample of blood. The J gene is TRBJ2-7, the V gene TRBV12-3 or TRBV12-4, with no clear D. Here the CDR3 reads CASSFYPSGGRSSYEQYF. The CDR3 DNA reads TGTGCCAGCAGTTTTTATCCATCTGGTGGCAGGAGCTCCTACGAGCAGTACTTC.